This TCR beta chain derives from a study of CD8 T cells in ankylosing spondylitis. The germline gives CDR1 MNHNS, CDR2 SASEGT. V was clipped by 7 bases and J by 0 bases, with 12 bases between them. CDR3 length: 14 residues. This clonotype was counted a few times. One entry per CDR3 protein, called by TCRdb with MiXCR from the 5' RACE reads. Of 150,000 to 200,000 distinct CDR3 sequences listed, 10% to 15% were seen once; the top ten hold approximately 11%. Sequencing used blood, either unsorted or a sorted T cell fraction (not recorded which). This clonotype originated in a female donor with ankylosing spondylitis or in good health (not recorded which). V usage is TRBV6-1 and J usage is TRBJ1-2; D not resolved. CDR3 in amino acids: CASIPRSPNYGYTF. In DNA, the CDR3 is TGTGCCAGCATCCCGCGATCCCCTAACTATGGCTACACCTTC.